The 16 T cell receptor beta chains presented below share a single source sample, sequenced in a study of blood T cell repertoires in COVID-19 (TCRdb year 2020). Library preparation used the immunoSEQ multiplex PCR assay. Held by TCRdb, this immuneACCESS table contains in-frame sequences only and omits some clones. Under half of the omission traces to an unresolved V gene where checked; the cause of the rest is unknown. Counted in this sample were 140,000 to 150,000 clones; approximately 82% of them appeared once. The top ten hold 15% of the sample. Material for sequencing was peripheral blood. The source is a human donor with acute or convalescent COVID-19. The donor label of this sample is uncertain.

The chain is built from TRBV28 and TRBJ1-2; tentative D call: TRBD1 (5 bases). Trimming shortened V by 3 bases and J by 6 bases, and 17 bases separated the two germline ends. The germline V gene encodes CDR1 MDHEN and CDR2 SYDVKM. The CDR3 contains 15 residues. The CDR3 sequence is CASSFHAGSSDGYTF. CDR3 in DNA: TGTGCCAGCAGTTTTCACGCAGGGTCTTCGGATGGCTACACCTTC.

The CDR3 DNA reads as TGTGCCAGCAGGGACAGGGGGCGGCCTAATGAAAAACTGTTTTTT. As protein: CASRDRGRPNEKLFF. V gene TRBV2 combines with J gene TRBJ1-4; 11 bases fit TRBD1. V shed 6 bases, J shed 3 bases, and the junction held 3 bases outside the gene matches. CDR3 length: 15 amino acids. CDR1 and CDR2 (germline): SNHLY, FYNNEI. Complete variable domain (other parts from reference TRBV2 and TRBJ1-4): EPEVTQTPSHQVTQMGQEVILRCVPISNHLYFYWYRQILGQKVEFLVSFYNNEISEKSEIFDDQFSVERPDGSNFTLKIRSTKLEDSAMYFCASRDRGRPNEKLFFGSGTQLSVL.

This clone showed up just a few times. The genes are TRBV19 and TRBJ1-6, with D perhaps matching TRBD1 (6 bases). This CDR3 is 17 amino acids long. Germline values: CDR1 LNHDA, CDR2 SQIVND (reference sequence). With 3 bases removed from V and 2 bases from J, the gap between germline ends came to 14 bases. The CDR3 region has the DNA TGTGCCAGTAGTATTGAGTTTCGACAGGCCTATAATTCACCCCTCCACTTT. This codes for CASSIEFRQAYNSPLHF.

This chain uses TRBV30 with TRBJ2-5, with 8 bases identical to TRBD2. The germline V gene has CDR1 GTSNPN and CDR2 SVGIG (reference sequence). The CDR3 extends over 15 amino acids. V shed 3 bases, J shed 1 base, and the junction held 7 bases outside the gene matches. DNA of the CDR3: TGTGCCTGGAGCCCCGGGGGGGCACGCCAAGAGACCCAGTACTTC. It is translated as CAWSPGGARQETQYF.

V and J are TRBV6-5 and TRBJ1-2; D gene unclear. The germline gives CDR1 MNHEY, CDR2 SVGAGI. Trimming removed 6 bases at V and 4 bases at J, with 15 bases between. The CDR3 extends over 14 amino acids. CDR3: CASRLAQDIYGYTF. CDR3 nucleotides: TGTGCCAGCAGGCTGGCCCAGGATATCTATGGCTACACCTTC.

V and J are TRBV6-5 and TRBJ1-1, with 9 bases that match TRBD1. The CDR3 totals 13 residues. J lost 7 bases, V lost 5 bases, and 5 bases had no gene match. The germline gives CDR1 MNHEY, CDR2 SVGAGI. CDR3 amino acids: CASSPRTGVEAFF. The CDR3 DNA sequence: TGTGCCAGCAGTCCTCGGACAGGGGTTGAAGCTTTCTTT.

This clone was found a few times. The chain joins TRBV23-1 to TRBJ1-2; D remains ambiguous. TRBV23-1 qualifies as an ORF whose function is uncertain. V lost 3 bases and J lost 9, with 26 bases in between. This CDR3 is built from 17 residues. CDR3 protein: CASSHPAFNTAGVSYTF. The CDR3 coding sequence is TGCGCCAGCAGTCACCCAGCTTTCAATACAGCGGGAGTGAGCTACACCTTC.

The J gene is TRBJ1-2, the V gene TRBV7-2, with D possibly matching TRBD1 (6 bases). The CDR3 runs to 16 residues. V gave up 4 bases and J gave up 6 bases, with 21 bases separating them. Looked up from germline, CDR1 is SGHTA and CDR2 is FQGNSA. The CDR3 spells CASSSQGTGVWDGYTF. The CDR3 nucleotides are TGTGCCAGCAGCTCACAGGGAACCGGGGTCTGGGATGGCTACACCTTC.

V usage is TRBV12-5 and J usage is TRBJ2-6, with TRBD2 as a possible D gene (5 bases). Germline CDR1 LGHNT, CDR2 FRNRAP. The CDR3 has 17 residues. With 5 bases removed from V and 4 bases from J, the gap between germline ends came to 18 bases. CDR3 amino acids: CASGRPRGETGANVLTF. CDR3 sequence (DNA): TGTGCTAGTGGTCGCCCCCGGGGAGAGACCGGGGCCAACGTCCTGACTTTC.

The rearrangement links TRBV13 to TRBJ2-5, with TRBD1 matching over 7 bases. In germline, CDR1 is PRHDT, CDR2 FYEKMQ (reference sequence). CDR3 length: 14 residues. The J segment lost 4 bases and the V segment lost 5 bases, leaving 7 bases of the junction unmatched. CDR3 in amino acids: CASSQKTGPETQYF. In DNA, the CDR3 is TGTGCCAGCAGCCAAAAGACAGGGCCAGAGACCCAGTACTTC. Drawing the rest from reference TRBV13 and TRBJ2-5, the complete variable domain is AAGVIQSPRHLIKEKRETATLKCYPIPRHDTVYWYQQGPGQDPQFLISFYEKMQSDKGSIPDRFSAQQFSDYHSELNMSSLELGDSALYFCASSQKTGPETQYFGPGTRLLVL.

The rearrangement joins TRBV7-2 to TRBJ1-4; 7 positions agree with TRBD1. This CDR3 spans 15 amino acids. CDR1 is SGHTA and CDR2 is FQGNSA in the germline V gene. J was trimmed by 1 base and V by 4 bases; bases with no gene match: 3. DNA for the CDR3: TGTGCCAGCAGCTGGAGACAGGGAACTAATGAAAAACTGTTTTTT. It translates to CASSWRQGTNEKLFF.

This rearrangement joins TRBV14 to TRBJ2-3, with 7 bases that match TRBD1. The germline V gene has CDR1 SGHDN and CDR2 FVKESK. This CDR3 is 14 amino acids long. J gave up 1 base and V 5 bases, and 3 bases lay outside the gene matches. CDR3 region: CASSMTGRTDTQYF. The DNA of the CDR3 is TGTGCCAGCAGCATGACAGGGCGCACAGATACGCAGTATTTT. The variable domain in full, with the rest retrieved from reference TRBV14 and TRBJ2-3, is EAGVTQFPSHSVIEKGQTVTLRCDPISGHDNLYWYRRVMGKEIKFLLHFVKESKQDESGMPNNRFLAERTGGTYSTLKVQPAELEDSGVYFCASSMTGRTDTQYFGPGTRLTVL.

This sequence joins TRBV7-2 and TRBJ2-3, with 8 bases fitting TRBD2. The CDR3 runs to 16 residues. Trimming at V came to 4 bases and at J to 2 bases, leaving 8 bases not matched to a gene. The V gene's germline CDR1 is SGHTA and CDR2 FQGNSA. CDR3 protein: CASSSGGAIFTDTQYF. The CDR3 coding sequence is TGTGCCAGCAGCTCCGGGGGGGCGATCTTCACAGATACGCAGTATTTT.

This sequence joins TRBV5-1 and TRBJ1-6; weak D call: TRBD1 (6 bases). The germline V gene encodes CDR1 SGHRS and CDR2 YFSETQ. Deletions cut 0 bases from V and 5 bases from J, with 9 bases between. The CDR3 loop spans 15 amino acids. Here the CDR3 DNA reads TGCGCCAGCAGCTTGGCGCAGGGGAATAATTCACCCCTCCACTTT. This gives the protein CASSLAQGNNSPLHF.

The CDR3 protein is CASSWASGGPDTQYF. The CDR3 DNA follows: TGCGCCAGCAGCTGGGCTAGCGGGGGACCAGATACGCAGTATTTT. The chain is built from TRBV5-1 and TRBJ2-3, with 10 bases identical to TRBD2. Germline loops: CDR1 SGHRS, CDR2 YFSETQ. The CDR3 spans 15 residues. V shed 3 bases and J 4 bases; nucleotides not matched to a gene: 5.

The chain combines TRBV19 with TRBJ2-3; a possible D gene is TRBD1 (6 bases). The CDR3 extends over 14 amino acids. CDR1 and CDR2 from the germline V gene are LNHDA and SQIVND (reference sequence). V was clipped by 5 bases and J by 6 bases, with 15 bases between them. The CDR3 DNA follows: TGTGCCAGTAGTCAGGGGTCCGATGTGGATACGCAGTATTTT. It specifies CASSQGSDVDTQYF.